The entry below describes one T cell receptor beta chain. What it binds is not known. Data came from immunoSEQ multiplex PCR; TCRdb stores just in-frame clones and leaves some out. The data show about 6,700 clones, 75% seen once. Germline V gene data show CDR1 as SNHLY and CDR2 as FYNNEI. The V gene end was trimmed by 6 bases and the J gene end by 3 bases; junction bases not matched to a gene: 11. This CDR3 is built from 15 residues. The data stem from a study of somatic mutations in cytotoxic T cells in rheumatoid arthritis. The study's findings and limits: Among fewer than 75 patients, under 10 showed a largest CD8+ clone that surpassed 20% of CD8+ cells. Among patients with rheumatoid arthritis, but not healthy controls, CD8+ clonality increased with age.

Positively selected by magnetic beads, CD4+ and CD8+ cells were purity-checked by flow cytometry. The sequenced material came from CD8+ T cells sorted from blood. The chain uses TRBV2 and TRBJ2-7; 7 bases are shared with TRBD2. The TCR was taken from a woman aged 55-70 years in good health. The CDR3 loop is CASRAFGLADYEQYF. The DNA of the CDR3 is TGTGCCAGCAGGGCCTTTGGGCTAGCGGACTACGAGCAGTACTTC.